The TCR beta chain under discussion was sequenced for a study of blood T cell repertoires in COVID-19 (dated by TCRdb to about 2020). As for the study more broadly: Samples from collaborators originated in the United States, Italy and Spain and spanned both the acute and convalescent phases of COVID-19. Where available, HLA class I and class II types were obtained from metadata supplied by the sample provider rather than from assay-based typing. Subjects who had been exposed to COVID-19, were actively infected with it, or had recovered from it provided the deeply sampled blood TCRbeta repertoires that made up the dataset. The repertoires were released in a freely available public database meant as a resource for research on the immune response to SARS-CoV-2. The material from the prospective study consisted of cDNA or gDNA derived from T cells, B-cell-depleted T cells, or PBMCs. Samples were obtained from the ongoing ImmuneRACE study (first 160 participants) and from 1,254 subjects provided by 6 global collaborators. The sample metadata nearly always contained a de-identified subject ID, COVID-19 status, age in years and sex. General study outcomes and caveats: Clinical and demographic metadata were provided uncurated, with the amount varying by source and participant.

Whole blood was collected in K2EDTA tubes by collaborating institutions according to the institutions' own protocols. For TCRbeta analysis, collaborators shipped samples as frozen whole blood, isolated PBMCs, or DNA extracted from either of those sample types. The immunoSEQ Assay, a bias-controlled multiplex PCR, was used to amplify TCRbeta CDR3 regions from genomic DNA. For the original study's pipeline: Within the assay, amplification of reference gene primers was used to estimate how many nucleated cells each sample contained. Sequence reads were collapsed and filtered to measure the absolute abundance of every unique TCRbeta CDR3 rearrangement. Productive Simpson clonality was computed per sample as the square root of Simpson's diversity index over productive rearrangements. TCRdb re-hosts the immuneACCESS table, in-frame sequences only. Its copies lack some clones; in the studies checked, an unresolved V gene accounts for under half of them, and the cause for the rest is not known. From that table come the V and J calls and clone size; the DNA was used to work out D and trimming. For this sample there are some 100,000 clones; roughly 87% appear just once. The top ten clones comprise over 7% of the sample.

In regard to this clone: Its antigen remains undetermined. Base qualities are missing; no much larger clone stands one base away.

Source material: peripheral blood. The TCR was taken from a man aged 25 to 40 in a cohort sampled during active COVID-19.

The CDR3 region has the sequence CASSFYWTSGGELETQYF. The sequenced DNA: TGTGCCAGCAGCTTTTACTGGACTAGCGGGGGGGAGTTAGAGACCCAGTACTTC. The chain was built from TRBV7-9 and TRBJ2-5; TRBD2 agrees with 15 junctional bases. Trimming takes 3 bases off V and 4 bases off J; junction bases not matched to a gene: 9. The germline V gene (reference sequence) provides CDR1 SEHNR and CDR2 FQNEAQ. Including cysteine and phenylalanine, the CDR3 has 18 amino acids. CDR3 DNA is the only sequence kept; it has 54 bases, read in frame from the first base.